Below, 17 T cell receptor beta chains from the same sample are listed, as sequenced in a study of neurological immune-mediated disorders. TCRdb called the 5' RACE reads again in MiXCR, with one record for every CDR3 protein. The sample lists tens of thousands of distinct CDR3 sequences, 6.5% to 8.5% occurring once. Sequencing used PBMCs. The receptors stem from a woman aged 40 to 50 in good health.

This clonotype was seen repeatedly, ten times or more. In DNA form, the CDR3 reads TGCGCCAGCAGCTGGACTGCCGGGACATACTACGAGCAGTACTTC. Translating gives CASSWTAGTYYEQYF. This chain connects TRBV5-1 to TRBJ2-7, with D possibly matching TRBD1 (6 bases). CDR3 length equals 15 residues. The germline gives CDR1 SGHRS, CDR2 YFSETQ. V lost 3 bases and J 3 bases, leaving 16 bases between the germline ends.

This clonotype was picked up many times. CDR3 sequence: CASSHNSGGTQYF. The CDR3 DNA is TGTGCCAGCAGCCACAACAGCGGCGGGACCCAGTACTTC. The chain is built from TRBV3-1 and TRBJ2-5; TRBD2 is a possible D gene (5 bases). The CDR3 length is 13 residues. Trimming took off 3 bases at V and 7 bases at J, with 12 bases between the two ends. Germline V gene sequence: CDR1 LGHDT, CDR2 YNNKEL (reference sequence).

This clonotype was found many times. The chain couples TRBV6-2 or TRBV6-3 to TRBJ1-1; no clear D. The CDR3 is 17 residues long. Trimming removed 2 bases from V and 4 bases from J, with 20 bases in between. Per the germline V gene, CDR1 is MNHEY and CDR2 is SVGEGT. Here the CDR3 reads CASSYPLSGIGRTEAFF. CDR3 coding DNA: TGTGCCAGCAGTTACCCCCTATCGGGGATAGGTCGCACTGAAGCTTTCTTT.

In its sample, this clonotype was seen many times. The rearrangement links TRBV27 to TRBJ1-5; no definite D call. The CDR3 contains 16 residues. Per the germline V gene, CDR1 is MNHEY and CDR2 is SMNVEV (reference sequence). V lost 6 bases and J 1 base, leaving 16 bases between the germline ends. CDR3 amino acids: CASSTAFLTSNQPQHF. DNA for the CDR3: TGTGCCAGCAGCACAGCTTTCTTGACCAGCAATCAGCCCCAGCATTTT.

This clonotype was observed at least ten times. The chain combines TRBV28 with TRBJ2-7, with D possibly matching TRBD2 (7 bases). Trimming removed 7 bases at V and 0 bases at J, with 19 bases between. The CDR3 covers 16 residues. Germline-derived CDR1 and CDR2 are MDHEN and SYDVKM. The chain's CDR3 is CASIGLRRGPSYEQYF. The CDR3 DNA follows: TGTGCCAGCATCGGTTTAAGGCGGGGGCCCTCCTACGAGCAGTACTTC.

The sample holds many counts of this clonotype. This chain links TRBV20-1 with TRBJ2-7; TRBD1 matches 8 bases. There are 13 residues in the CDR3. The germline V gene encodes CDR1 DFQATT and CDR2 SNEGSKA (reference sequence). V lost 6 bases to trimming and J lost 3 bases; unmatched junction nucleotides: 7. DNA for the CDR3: TGCAGTGCCACTAGACAGGGGAACTACGAGCAGTACTTC. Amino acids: CSATRQGNYEQYF.

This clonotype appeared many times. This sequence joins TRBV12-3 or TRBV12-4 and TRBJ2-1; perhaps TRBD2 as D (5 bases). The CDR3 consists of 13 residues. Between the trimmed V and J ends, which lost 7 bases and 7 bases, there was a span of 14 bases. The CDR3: CASTDGGWNEQFF. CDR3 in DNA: TGTGCCAGCACCGATGGCGGGTGGAATGAGCAGTTCTTC.

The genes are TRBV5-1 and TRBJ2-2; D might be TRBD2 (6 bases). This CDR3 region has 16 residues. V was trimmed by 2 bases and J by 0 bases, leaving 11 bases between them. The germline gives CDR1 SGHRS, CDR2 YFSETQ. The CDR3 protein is CASSFALAPNTGELFF. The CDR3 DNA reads TGCGCCAGCAGCTTCGCCCTAGCGCCGAACACCGGGGAGCTGTTTTTT.

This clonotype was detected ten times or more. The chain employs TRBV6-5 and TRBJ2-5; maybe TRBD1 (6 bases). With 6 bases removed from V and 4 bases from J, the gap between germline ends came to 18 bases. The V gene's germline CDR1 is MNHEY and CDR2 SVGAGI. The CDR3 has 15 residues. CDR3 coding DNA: TGTGCCAGCAGAAAAGCAGGGGCGGTAAGAGAGACCCAGTACTTC. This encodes CASRKAGAVRETQYF.

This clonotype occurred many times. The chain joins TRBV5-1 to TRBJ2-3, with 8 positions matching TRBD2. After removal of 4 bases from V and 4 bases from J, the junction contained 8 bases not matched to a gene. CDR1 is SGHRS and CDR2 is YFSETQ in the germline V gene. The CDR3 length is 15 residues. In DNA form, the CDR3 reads TGCGCCAGCAGCCCCGGGAGGGGGGCCCCAGATACGCAGTATTTT. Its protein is CASSPGRGAPDTQYF.

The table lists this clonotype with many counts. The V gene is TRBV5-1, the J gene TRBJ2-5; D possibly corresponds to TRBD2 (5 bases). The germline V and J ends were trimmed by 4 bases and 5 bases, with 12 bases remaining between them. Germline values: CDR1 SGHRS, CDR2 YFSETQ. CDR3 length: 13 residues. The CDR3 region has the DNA TGCGCCAGCAGCCGGTGGGCTAGCGAGACCCAGTACTTC. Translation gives CASSRWASETQYF.

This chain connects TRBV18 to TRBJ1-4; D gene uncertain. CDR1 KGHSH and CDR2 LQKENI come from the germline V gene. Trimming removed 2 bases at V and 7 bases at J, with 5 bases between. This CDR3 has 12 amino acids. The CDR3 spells CASSPGREKLFF. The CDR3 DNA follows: TGTGCCAGCTCACCAGGGCGTGAAAAACTGTTTTTT.

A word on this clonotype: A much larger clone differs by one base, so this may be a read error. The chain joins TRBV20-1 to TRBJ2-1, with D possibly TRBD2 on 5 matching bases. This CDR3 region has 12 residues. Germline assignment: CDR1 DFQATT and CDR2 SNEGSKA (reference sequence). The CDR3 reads CSAARRSDEQLF. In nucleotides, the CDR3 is TGCAGTGCCGCCCGGAGGTCGGATGAGCAGTTATTC.

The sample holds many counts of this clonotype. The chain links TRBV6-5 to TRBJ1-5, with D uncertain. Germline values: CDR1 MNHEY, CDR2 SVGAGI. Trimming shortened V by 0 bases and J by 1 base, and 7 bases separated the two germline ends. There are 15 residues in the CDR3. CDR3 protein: CASSYSGVSNQPQHF. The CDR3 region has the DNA TGTGCCAGCAGTTACTCCGGTGTGAGCAATCAGCCCCAGCATTTT.

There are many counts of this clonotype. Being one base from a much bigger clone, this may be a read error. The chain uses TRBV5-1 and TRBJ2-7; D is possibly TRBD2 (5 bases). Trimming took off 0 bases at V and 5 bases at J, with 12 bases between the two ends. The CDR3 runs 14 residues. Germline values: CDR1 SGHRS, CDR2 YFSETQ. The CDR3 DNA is TGCGCCAGCAGCTTGGCCCGGGATTTCAACGAGCAGTACTTC. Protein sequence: CASSLARDFNEQYF.

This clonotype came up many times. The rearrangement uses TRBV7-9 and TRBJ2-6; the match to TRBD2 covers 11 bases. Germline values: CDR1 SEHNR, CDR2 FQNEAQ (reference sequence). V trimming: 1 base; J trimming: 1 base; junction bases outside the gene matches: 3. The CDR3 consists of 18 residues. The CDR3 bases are TGTGCCAGCAGCTTAGACCGACTAGCGGGGTCTGGGGCCAACGTCCTGACTTTC. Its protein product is CASSLDRLAGSGANVLTF.

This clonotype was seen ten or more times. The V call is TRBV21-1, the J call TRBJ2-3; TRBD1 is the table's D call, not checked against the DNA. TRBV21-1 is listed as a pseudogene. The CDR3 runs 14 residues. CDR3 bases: TGTGCCAGCAGCTTGGACAGGAGCACAGATACGCAGTATTTT. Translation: CASSLDRSTDTQYF.